A single sample gave rise to the 22 T cell receptor beta chains below, sequenced in a study of T cells in Graves' hyperthyroidism and ophthalmopathy. Researchers amplified the TCR beta CDR3 regions from RNA transcripts. Primed by the HTBI set, a first-round RT-PCR was run on the TCR CDR3. MiXCR, run by TCRdb on the multiplex PCR reads, gives a single entry per CDR3 protein. Here the sample spans hundreds of thousands of distinct CDR3 sequences, 16% being singletons. The material sequenced was blood. The receptors were sampled from a woman aged 30 to 39 with Graves' hyperthyroidism.

The count of this clonotype is one. The chain links TRBV2 to TRBJ2-5; 15 bases line up with TRBD2. V trimming: 7 bases; J trimming: 9 bases; junction bases outside the gene matches: 18. Germline loops: CDR1 SNHLY, CDR2 FYNNEI. The CDR3 runs 18 residues. The CDR3 sequence is CASKLDRSGTSGRTAQYF. CDR3 nucleotides: TGTGCCAGCAAATTGGACAGGTCCGGGACTAGCGGGAGGACGGCCCAGTACTTC.

At least ten counts were recorded for this clonotype. The CDR3 nucleotides are TGTGCCACCAGGACAGGGGCCTACGAGCAGTACTTC. This gives the protein CATRTGAYEQYF. The chain is built from TRBV28 and TRBJ2-7; 9 bases align to TRBD1. The CDR3 is made up of 12 amino acids. Germline CDR1 MDHEN, CDR2 SYDVKM. The V and J ends lost 10 bases and 2 bases, in that order; junction bases with no gene match: 3.

This clonotype was detected many times. This chain links TRBV7-2 with TRBJ2-7; 9 nucleotides align to TRBD1. Losses at the gene ends were 2 bases for V and 5 bases for J; bases not matched to a gene: 10. Germline V lookup: CDR1 SGHTA, CDR2 FQGNSA. CDR3 length equals 16 residues. The CDR3 nucleotides read TGTGCCAGCAGCTTACACCCTCCGGGACAGGGACACGAGCAGTACTTC. Amino acid sequence: CASSLHPPGQGHEQYF.

Worth noting for this clonotype: The junction departs from germline at one end; a sequencing error may be responsible. The chain employs TRBV2 and TRBJ2-1, with a possible D match to TRBD1 (5 bases). CDR1 SNHLY and CDR2 FYNNEI come from the germline V gene. The CDR3 contains 17 residues. CDR3 region: CASSQSTRVLSYNEQFF. As DNA, the CDR3 is TGCGCCAGCAGCCAATCGACCAGGGTCCTATCCTACAATGAGCAGTTCTTC.

Ten or more counts support this clonotype. The V and J genes are TRBV12-3 or TRBV12-4 and TRBJ2-1; 7 nucleotides align to TRBD1. CDR3 length: 16 residues. V lost 2 bases to trimming and J lost 5 bases; unmatched junction nucleotides: 9. In DNA, the CDR3 is TGTGCCAGCAGTTTACCTCGACAGGGTGCCAACAATGAGCAGTTCTTC. It is translated as CASSLPRQGANNEQFF.

There are a few counts of this clonotype. This could be a read error, since a much larger clone is one nucleotide away. The rearrangement joins TRBV6-1 to TRBJ2-7, with D possibly TRBD1 on 6 matching bases. The V end lost 6 bases, the J end lost 5 bases, and 14 bases lay between the germline ends. CDR1 and CDR2 from the germline V gene are MNHNS and SASEGT. CDR3 length equals 13 residues. Here the CDR3 reads CASRPPGAHEQYF. The CDR3 DNA sequence: TGTGCCAGCAGACCCCCAGGGGCCCACGAGCAGTACTTC.

This clonotype came up many times. This chain joins TRBV11-2 and TRBJ1-1; TRBD1 might be the D (5 bases). The germline V and J ends were trimmed by 0 bases and 2 bases, with 13 bases remaining between them. The V gene's germline CDR1 is SGHAT and CDR2 FQNNGV. The CDR3 length is 16 residues. CDR3 in amino acids: CASSLDQRQSNTEAFF. In DNA form, the CDR3 reads TGTGCCAGCAGCTTAGATCAGAGACAGTCCAACACTGAAGCTTTCTTT. The whole variable domain, remainder taken from reference TRBV11-2 and TRBJ1-1, is EAGVAQSPRYKIIEKRQSVAFWCNPISGHATLYWYQQILGQGPKLLIQFQNNGVVDDSQLPKDRFSAERLKGVDSTLKIQPAKLEDSAVYLCASSLDQRQSNTEAFFGQGTRLTVV.

This clonotype was detected ten times or more. The J gene is TRBJ2-7, the V gene TRBV7-2; D may be TRBD1 (6 bases). Between the trimmed V and J ends, which lost 5 bases and 6 bases, there was a span of 17 bases. The length of the CDR3 is 14 residues. In germline, CDR1 is SGHTA, CDR2 FQGNSA. Here the CDR3 DNA reads TGTGCCAGCAGCCAAGGGACATTTTTAAGCGAGCAGTACTTC. This sequence encodes CASSQGTFLSEQYF.

This clonotype has at least ten counts. The rearrangement uses TRBV7-6 and TRBJ2-2; TRBD2 matches 8 bases. The germline V gene has CDR1 SGHVS and CDR2 FNYEAQ. This CDR3 is 18 amino acids long. With V trimmed by 1 base and J by 0 bases, 7 bases remained unmatched. The CDR3 here is CASSLGTSLGPNTGELFF. The CDR3 DNA reads as TGTGCCAGCAGCTTAGGGACTAGCCTGGGTCCGAACACCGGGGAGCTGTTTTTT. The full variable domain, with the rest looked up from reference TRBV7-6 and TRBJ2-2, is GAGVSQSPRYKVTKRGQDVALRCDPISGHVSLYWYRQALGQGPEFLTYFNYEAQQDKSGLPNDRFSAERPEGSISTLTIQRTEQRDSAMYRCASSLGTSLGPNTGELFFGEGSRLTVL.

This clonotype was picked up many times. CDR3 nucleotide sequence: TGTGCCAGCAGCTTAGCGAGGGGCCCTAATGAAAAACTGTTTTTT. Protein: CASSLARGPNEKLFF. The gene calls are TRBV7-2 and TRBJ1-4, with D possibly matching TRBD1 (5 bases). Germline V gene data show CDR1 as SGHTA and CDR2 as FQGNSA. V lost 0 bases and J lost 3, with 8 bases in between. This CDR3 contains 15 residues.

This clonotype has only one observation. One base away lies a much larger clone, so this may be a sequencing read error. The chain recombines TRBV5-1 with TRBJ2-1, with 7 positions matching TRBD2. The CDR3 is 14 residues long. The germline V gene encodes CDR1 SGHRS and CDR2 YFSETQ. The CDR3 here is CASTGGSLYNEQLF. CDR3 in DNA: TGCGCCAGCACCGGCGGGAGTCTCTACAATGAGCAGCTCTTC.

As to this clonotype: A much larger clone lies one base from this, so it may be a read error. This rearrangement joins TRBV6-1 to TRBJ1-2; TRBD1 matches 8 bases. The CDR3 sequence is 15 residues long. CDR1 and CDR2 from the germline V gene are MNHNS and SASEGT. CDR3 bases: TGTGCCGGCAGTGAAGTCCCAGGGGGCAACTATGGCTACACCTTC. Translated, it gives CAGSEVPGGNYGYTF.

This clonotype was picked up many times. This chain links TRBV20-1 with TRBJ1-5; TRBD1 might be the D (6 bases). V lost 3 bases to trimming and J lost 2 bases, with 8 bases between them. The CDR3 sequence is 13 residues long. The germline CDR1 and CDR2 sequences are DFQATT and SNEGSKA (reference sequence). Written as DNA, the CDR3 is TGCAGTGCTAGTGGGACACGCAATCAGCCCCAGCATTTT. Amino acids: CSASGTRNQPQHF.

The V and J genes are TRBV19 and TRBJ2-7; D call uncertain. The germline V and J ends were trimmed by 3 bases and 3 bases, with 15 bases remaining between them. Germline V gene data show CDR1 as LNHDA and CDR2 as SQIVND (reference sequence). The CDR3 totals 15 residues. The CDR3 DNA is TGTGCCAGTAGTATGGGATCTGGATCTTACTACGAGCAGTACTTC. Translated: CASSMGSGSYYEQYF.

Turning to this clonotype: This sequence may be a read error, since a much larger clone differs from it by one base. J is TRBJ1-1 and V is TRBV2, with D hard to call. V lost 4 bases and J 7 bases, leaving 7 bases between the germline ends. The CDR3 has 11 amino acids. The germline gives CDR1 SNHLY, CDR2 FYNNEI. The CDR3 sequence is CASSGASEAFF. The CDR3 DNA sequence: TGTGCCAGCAGTGGGGCGAGTGAAGCTTTCTTT.

At least ten counts were recorded for this clonotype. The chain couples TRBV6-1 to TRBJ2-3, with 8 bases aligning to TRBD2. Losses at the gene ends were 6 bases for V and 4 bases for J; bases not matched to a gene: 6. The CDR3 consists of 14 residues. CDR1 is MNHNS, CDR2 SASEGT, per germline. CDR3: CASRPGLVSDTQYF. In nucleotides, the CDR3 is TGTGCCAGCAGACCGGGACTAGTTTCAGATACGCAGTATTTT.

At least ten counts were recorded for this clonotype. The V and J genes are TRBV27 and TRBJ2-1; D ambiguous. The CDR3 totals 14 residues. V shed 3 bases and J shed 0 bases, with 6 bases lying between them. The germline gives CDR1 MNHEY, CDR2 SMNVEV (reference sequence). The CDR3 spells CASSFALSYNEQFF. CDR3 DNA: TGTGCCAGCAGTTTTGCTCTCTCCTACAATGAGCAGTTCTTC.

With regard to this clonotype: It may be a read error: a sequence one base away is much more abundant. V and J are TRBV6-1 and TRBJ1-2; D is ambiguous. The germline V gene encodes CDR1 MNHNS and CDR2 SASEGT. There are 12 residues in the CDR3. The V end was cut by 5 bases, the J end by 6 bases, with 10 bases between. CDR3 in DNA: TGTGCCAGCAGTTTAACCGGGCATGGCTACACCTTC. It specifies CASSLTGHGYTF.

This clonotype showed up just a few times. The chain employs TRBV9 and TRBJ2-1; 8 bases line up with TRBD2. The CDR3 extends over 14 amino acids. In germline, CDR1 is SGDLS, CDR2 YYNGEE. The junction had 4 bases not matched to a gene; V was cut back by 0 bases and J by 8 bases. CDR3 nucleotides: TGTGCCAGCAGCGTAGTCGGAGCGGGAGATGAGCAGTTCTTC. It is translated as CASSVVGAGDEQFF. The whole variable domain, filled in from reference TRBV9 and TRBJ2-1, reads DSGVTQTPKHLITATGQRVTLRCSPRSGDLSVYWYQQSLDQGLQFLIQYYNGEERAKGNILERFSAQQFPDLHSELNLSSLELGDSALYFCASSVVGAGDEQFFGPGTRLTVL.

This clonotype was picked up a small number of times. The chain carries TRBV6-2 or TRBV6-3 and TRBJ1-4; D gene unclear. The CDR3 contains 16 residues. V lost 2 bases and J 5 bases, leaving 15 bases between the germline ends. Germline loops: CDR1 MNHEY, CDR2 SVGEGT. In DNA form, the CDR3 reads TGTGCCAGCAGTTACAACCCAGAGGACCTGAATGAAAAACTGTTTTTT. Translation gives CASSYNPEDLNEKLFF.

About this clonotype: With a much larger clone just one base away, this may be a read error. This chain connects TRBV27 to TRBJ2-5; 10 bases map to TRBD2. With 2 bases clipped from V and 5 bases from J, the junction kept 8 bases outside the gene matches. This CDR3 is 16 amino acids long. Germline V CDR1 and CDR2: MNHEY, SMNVEV (reference sequence). Written as DNA, the CDR3 is TGTGCCAGCAGTTTAGCAGCGGGAGGGTCGGGTGAGACCCAGTACTTC. Translating it yields CASSLAAGGSGETQYF.

This clonotype was observed at least ten times. This chain connects TRBV18 to TRBJ2-7; D possibly corresponds to TRBD1 (6 bases). V dropped 3 bases and J dropped 3 bases, with 9 bases sitting between them. The CDR3 has 13 amino acids. Germline CDR1 and CDR2: KGHSH and LQKENI. DNA for the CDR3: TGTGCCAGCTCACCGGACAGAAACTACGAGCAGTACTTC. Residues: CASSPDRNYEQYF.